This TCR beta chain derives from a study of spatial heterogeneity in lung cancer. The sample's time point: sample taken at primary tumor resection. Samples were donated by 72 untreated early-stage non-small cell lung cancer patients. Sequencing of whole RNA from tumor, nontumor lung or frozen PBMC involved no sorting. TCR cDNA molecules were tagged individually, and each one carried a unique molecular identifier. TCRdb ran MiXCR on the 5' RACE reads and lists one entry per CDR3 protein. This sample has about 6,000 distinct CDR3 sequences; less than 15% occur once, and the top ten carry about 11%. This clonotype was seen at least ten times. The target antigen is unknown. Germline CDR1 and CDR2: GTSNPN and SVGIG (reference sequence). With 2 bases removed from V and 2 bases from J, the gap between germline ends came to 10 bases. The CDR3 totals 15 residues. Study-wide results and caveats: Within tumors, counts of expanded alpha and beta TCRs tracked tumor mutation counts.

The starting material was lung tumor tissue, obtained at surgery. The rearrangement joins TRBV30 to TRBJ2-6; D gene ambiguous. This TCR was sampled from a male donor with early-stage non-small cell lung cancer. As DNA, the CDR3 is TGTGCCTGGAGTCATCCCGGAGCTGGGGCCAACGTCCTGACTTTC. It is translated as CAWSHPGAGANVLTF.